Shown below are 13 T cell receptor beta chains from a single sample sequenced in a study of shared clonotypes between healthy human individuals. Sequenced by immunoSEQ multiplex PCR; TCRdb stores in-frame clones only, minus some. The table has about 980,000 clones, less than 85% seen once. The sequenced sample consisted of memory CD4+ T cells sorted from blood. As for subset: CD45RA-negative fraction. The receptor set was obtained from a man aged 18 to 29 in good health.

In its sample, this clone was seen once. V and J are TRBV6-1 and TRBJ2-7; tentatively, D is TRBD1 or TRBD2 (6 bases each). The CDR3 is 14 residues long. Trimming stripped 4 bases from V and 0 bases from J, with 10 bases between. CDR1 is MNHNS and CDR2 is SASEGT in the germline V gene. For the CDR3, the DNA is TGTGCCAGCAGTGGAGGGGGGAGCTCCTACGAGCAGTACTTC. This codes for CASSGGGSSYEQYF.

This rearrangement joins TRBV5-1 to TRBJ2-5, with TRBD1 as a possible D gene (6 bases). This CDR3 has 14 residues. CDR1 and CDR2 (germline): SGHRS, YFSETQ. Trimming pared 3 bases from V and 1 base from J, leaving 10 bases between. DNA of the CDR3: TGCGCCAGCAGCTCGGACAGCTCCCAAGAGACCCAGTACTTC. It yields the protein CASSSDSSQETQYF.

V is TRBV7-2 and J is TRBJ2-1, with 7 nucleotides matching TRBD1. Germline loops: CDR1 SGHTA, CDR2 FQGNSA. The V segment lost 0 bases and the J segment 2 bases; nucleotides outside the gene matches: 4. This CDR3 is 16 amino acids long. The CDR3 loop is CASSLASTGAYNEQFF. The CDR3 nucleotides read TGTGCCAGCAGCTTAGCATCAACAGGGGCCTACAATGAGCAGTTCTTC.

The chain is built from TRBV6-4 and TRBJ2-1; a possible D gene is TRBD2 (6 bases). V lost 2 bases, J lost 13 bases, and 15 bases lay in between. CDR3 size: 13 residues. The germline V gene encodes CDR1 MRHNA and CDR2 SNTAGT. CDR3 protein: CASSDRTSPTQFF. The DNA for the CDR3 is TGTGCCAGCAGTGACCGAACTAGCCCTACTCAGTTCTTC.

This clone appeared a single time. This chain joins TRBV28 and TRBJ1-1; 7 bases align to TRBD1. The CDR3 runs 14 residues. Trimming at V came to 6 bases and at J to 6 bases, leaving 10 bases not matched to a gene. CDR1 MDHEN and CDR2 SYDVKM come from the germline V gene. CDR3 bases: TGTGCCAGCAGGGGACAGCCGATGAGGCCTGAAGCTTTCTTT. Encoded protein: CASRGQPMRPEAFF. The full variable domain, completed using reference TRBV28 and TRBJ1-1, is DVKVTQSSRYLVKRTGEKVFLECVQDMDHENMFWYRQDPGLGLRLIYFSYDVKMKEKGDIPEGYSVSREKKERFSLILESASTNQTSMYLCASRGQPMRPEAFFGQGTRLTVV.

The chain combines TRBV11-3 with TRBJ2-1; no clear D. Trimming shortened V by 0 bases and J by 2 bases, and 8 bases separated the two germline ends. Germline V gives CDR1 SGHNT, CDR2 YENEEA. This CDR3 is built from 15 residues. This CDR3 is CASSLDFSPYNEQFF. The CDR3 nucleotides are TGTGCCAGCAGCTTAGATTTCTCCCCCTACAATGAGCAGTTCTTC.

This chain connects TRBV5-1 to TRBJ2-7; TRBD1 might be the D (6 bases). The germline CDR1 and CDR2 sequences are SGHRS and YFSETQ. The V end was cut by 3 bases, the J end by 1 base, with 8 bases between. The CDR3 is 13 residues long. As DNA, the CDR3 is TGCGCCAGCAGCTATGACAGGTCCTACGAGCAGTACTTC. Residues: CASSYDRSYEQYF.

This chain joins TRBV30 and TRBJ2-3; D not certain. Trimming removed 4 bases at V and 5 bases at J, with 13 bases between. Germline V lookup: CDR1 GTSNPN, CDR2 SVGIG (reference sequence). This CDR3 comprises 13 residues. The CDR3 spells CAWNKRSEDTQYF. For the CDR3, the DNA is TGTGCCTGGAACAAGCGCTCCGAAGATACGCAGTATTTT.

CDR3 bases: TGTGCCAGCAGCCGGGGGGGTGCAACTAATGAAAAACTGTTTTTT. This sequence encodes CASSRGGATNEKLFF. This sequence joins TRBV7-2 and TRBJ1-4; D may be TRBD1 (5 bases). Trimming took off 5 bases at V and 0 bases at J, with 10 bases between the two ends. This CDR3 is built from 15 residues. Germline V gene lookup returns CDR1 SGHTA and CDR2 FQGNSA.

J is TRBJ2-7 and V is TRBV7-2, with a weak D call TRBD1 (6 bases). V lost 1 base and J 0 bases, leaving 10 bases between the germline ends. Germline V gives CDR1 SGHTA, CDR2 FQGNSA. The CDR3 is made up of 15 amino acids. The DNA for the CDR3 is TGTGCCAGCAGCTTAGTCGGACAGCTCTCCTACGAGCAGTACTTC. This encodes CASSLVGQLSYEQYF.

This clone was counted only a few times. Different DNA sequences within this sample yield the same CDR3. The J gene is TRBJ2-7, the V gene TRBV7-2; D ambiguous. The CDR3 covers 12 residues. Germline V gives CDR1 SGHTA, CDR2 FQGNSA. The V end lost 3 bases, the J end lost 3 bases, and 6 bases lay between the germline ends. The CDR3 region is CASSLSGYEQYF. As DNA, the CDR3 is TGTGCCAGCAGCTTGTCGGGCTACGAGCAGTACTTC.

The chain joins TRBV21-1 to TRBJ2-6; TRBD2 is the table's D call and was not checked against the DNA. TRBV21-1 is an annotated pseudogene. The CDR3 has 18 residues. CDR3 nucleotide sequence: TGTGCCAGCAGCAAAGGCGGGGTTGCAGACTCTGGGGCCAACGTCCTGACTTTC. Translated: CASSKGGVADSGANVLTF.

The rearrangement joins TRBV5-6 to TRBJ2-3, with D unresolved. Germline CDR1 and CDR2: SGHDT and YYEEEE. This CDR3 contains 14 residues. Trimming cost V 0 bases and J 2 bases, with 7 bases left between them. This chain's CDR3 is CASSLGRYTDTQYF. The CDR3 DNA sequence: TGTGCCAGCAGCTTGGGCAGGTACACAGATACGCAGTATTTT.